The clone carrying this T cell receptor (beta chain) was seen only a few times. What it recognizes is unknown. The germline V gene encodes CDR1 MNHEY and CDR2 SVGEGT. This CDR3 has 15 amino acids. Trimming removed 5 bases from V and 9 bases from J, with 17 bases in between. The sample is drawn from a study of Ad26.COV2.S vaccination and SARS-CoV-2 variants. Study-level findings and limits: Vaccine recipients showed a spike-specific TCR breadth that was higher than in placebo recipients. Breadth, reportedly substantial, characterized the spike-specific CD8+ and CD4+ T cell responses after vaccination. There was a possibility that the TCR breadth and depth analyses underestimated total T cell responses.

Indicated treatment: some 20 received Ad26.COV2.S at low or high dose, single or two shots; 5 received placebo; per-sample allocation not given. Collection of samples fell on day 63 after the first vaccine or placebo injection. An adult of 18-55 years in Boston served as donor. Clones were sequenced by immunoSEQ multiplex PCR, and TCRdb holds only the in-frame ones, with some missing. The data contain a few hundred thousand clones, 90% of them seen just once; the ten biggest clones take up 12%. This sample comprised peripheral blood, obtained in a trial of Ad26.COV2.S vaccine versus placebo. The receptor was derived from a person between 18 and 59 years old who received the Ad26.COV2.S COVID-19 vaccine or a placebo. This chain uses TRBV6-2 or TRBV6-3 with TRBJ1-6; TRBD1 might be the D (5 bases). The chain's CDR3 is CASSHIGRASSPLHF. The CDR3 DNA reads TGTGCCAGCAGTCACATCGGCAGGGCATCTTCACCCCTCCACTTT.